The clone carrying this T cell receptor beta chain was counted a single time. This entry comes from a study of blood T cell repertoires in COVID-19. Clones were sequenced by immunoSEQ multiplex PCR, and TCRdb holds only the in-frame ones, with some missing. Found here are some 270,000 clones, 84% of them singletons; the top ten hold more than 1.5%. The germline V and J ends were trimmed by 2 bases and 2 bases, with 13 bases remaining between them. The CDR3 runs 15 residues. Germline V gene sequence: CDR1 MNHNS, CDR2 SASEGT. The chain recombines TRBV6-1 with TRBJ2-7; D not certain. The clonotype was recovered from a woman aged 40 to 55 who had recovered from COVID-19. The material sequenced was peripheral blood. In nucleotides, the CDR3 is TGTGCCAGCAGTGAAATCACAGCCGATACCTACGAGCAGTACTTC. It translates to CASSEITADTYEQYF.